The present T cell receptor beta chain was sequenced within a study of cytomegalovirus exposure and HLA in healthy donors. The CDR3 covers 14 residues. Germline V gives CDR1 SGDLS, CDR2 YYNGEE. The ends were cut back, 0 bases at V and 2 bases at J, with 8 bases in the middle. As concerns this clone: Its antigen is still unknown.

Study-wide results and caveats: The study labeled under 200 TCR beta chains cytomegalovirus-associated.

Sequencing used immunoSEQ multiplex PCR; TCRdb keeps in-frame clones, though not all of them. The sample has about 240,000 clones; approximately 83% are singletons. The sequenced material came from PBMCs. The source is a woman between 25 and 40 years old in good health and CMV-seropositive. The rearrangement links TRBV9 to TRBJ2-5, with D possibly matching TRBD1 (6 bases). CDR3 amino acids: CASSVGTVQETQYF. In nucleotides, the CDR3 is TGTGCCAGCAGCGTAGGGACAGTTCAAGAGACCCAGTACTTC.